The text below deals with one TCR beta chain. Its target is unknown. RNA amounts of 0.5 to 1 ug underwent reverse transcription with random hexamers. Via MiXCR, TCRdb re-called the immunoSEQ multiplex PCR reads, giving one row per CDR3 protein. Here the sample spans fewer than 200,000 distinct CDR3 sequences, 90% to 95% being singletons. Sequencing of TCR beta covered CD8+ and CD4+ T cells obtained from blood. The patients serving as multiple sclerosis controls were treatment-naive. They had stable or active relapsing-remitting disease and fulfilled revised McDonald criteria. TEMRA cells underwent FACS enrichment and CD8+ and CD4+ T cells underwent negative isolation. The germline CDR1 and CDR2 sequences are DFQATT and SNEGSKA (reference sequence). V gave up 0 bases and J gave up 1 base, with 3 bases separating them. CDR3 length: 12 amino acids. This sample stems from a study of CD8 T cells in Susac syndrome. General study results and limits: The study recognized that its TCR sequencing and HLA analysis covered a relatively small number of individuals.

The V and J genes are TRBV20-1 and TRBJ1-2; no firm D call. The material sequenced was CD8+ T cells from PBMCs. This TCR was sampled from a human donor with multiple sclerosis. CDR3 sequence reads: CSARDLNYGYTF. The DNA for the CDR3 is TGCAGTGCTAGAGACCTTAACTATGGCTACACCTTC.